This TCR beta chain was captured in a study of fetal regulatory T cell absence and autoimmunity. For the study at large: The IPEX patients lacked clinical diabetes but had exocrine pancreas autoimmunity. Notes on the study in general: Pancreas TCRs were oligoclonally enriched versus cord blood, some clones over 95-fold. Antigen-driven pancreatic autoimmunity before birth in IPEX was inferred from oligoclonal enrichment.

This clone was counted only a few times. The antigen is undetermined. This was a survey-level run. The repertoire was sequenced with immunoSEQ multiplex PCR; TCRdb's copy has only in-frame clones and lacks some. The sample yields around 100,000 clones, approximately 75% seen once. Between the trimmed V and J ends, which lost 0 bases and 3 bases, there was a span of 17 bases. Germline assignment: CDR1 MGHRA and CDR2 YSYEKL. There are 18 residues in the CDR3. The sequence came from a male donor with IPEX syndrome. Sequences were obtained from pancreas tissue. The chain couples TRBV4-1 to TRBJ1-4; D possibly corresponds to TRBD1 (6 bases). CDR3 DNA sequence: TGCGCCAGCAGCCAAGATTCCGGAAGGGGACATCCTAATGAAAAACTGTTTTTT. Its translation: CASSQDSGRGHPNEKLFF.